This T cell receptor (beta chain) derives from a study of T-cell reconstitution after alpha-beta-depleted transplantation in children. Molecular barcoding with unique molecular identifiers was used for the TCRbeta library. TCRdb called the PCR reads again in MiXCR, with one record for every CDR3 protein. The sample lists 780,000 or so distinct CDR3 sequences, 16% occurring once. This clonotype has at least ten counts. This material consisted of PBMCs, mostly from graft donor cells, taken 360 days after TCRalphabeta/CD19-depleted stem cell transplant. The receptor's source is a male patient under 18 who had a stem cell transplant for acute lymphoblastic leukemia, so the T cells may come from the graft donor.

The chain's CDR3 is CASNPGLGIDEQFF. For the CDR3, the DNA is TGTGCCAGCAACCCGGGACTAGGTATCGATGAGCAGTTCTTC. The genes are TRBV9 and TRBJ2-1, with TRBD2 matching 8 bases. Germline CDR1 and CDR2: SGDLS and YYNGEE. The CDR3 runs 14 residues. Trimming cost V 6 bases and J 8 bases; bases outside gene matches: 10.